Shown below are 8 T cell receptor beta chains from a single sample sequenced in a study of T cell responses to AZD1222 COVID-19 vaccine. Only in-frame clones appear in the TCRdb table, and some are missing; sequencing was by immunoSEQ multiplex PCR. The sample has around 100,000 clones; 85% to 95% are singletons. The sample here was peripheral blood, taken on day 0 of AZD1222 vaccination. The receptors were gathered from an adult in good health.

The chain joins TRBV11-2 to TRBJ2-1; D possibly corresponds to TRBD2 (5 bases). The length of the CDR3 is 16 residues. CDR1 and CDR2 (germline): SGHAT, FQNNGV. V gave up 1 base and J gave up 9 bases, with 19 bases separating them. CDR3 sequence: CASSLGTFGEASEQFF. The CDR3 region has the DNA TGTGCCAGCAGCTTAGGTACTTTCGGGGAAGCTAGTGAGCAGTTCTTC.

V and J are TRBV5-5 and TRBJ1-5; 8 bases line up with TRBD1. Germline CDR1 and CDR2: SGHKS and YYEKEE (reference sequence). The CDR3 extends over 15 amino acids. Unmatched junction bases numbered 5, after V lost 0 bases and J lost 6 bases. CDR3 protein: CASSLGTGLGQPQHF. The DNA for the CDR3 is TGTGCCAGCAGCTTGGGGACAGGGCTCGGTCAGCCCCAGCATTTT.

This clone was recorded once. The chain uses TRBV14 and TRBJ2-3; D is unresolved. Trimming cost V 0 bases and J 6 bases, with 22 bases left between them. The germline CDR1 and CDR2 sequences are SGHDN and FVKESK. The CDR3 length is 18 residues. CDR3 DNA sequence: TGTGCCAGCAGCCAAGAAGGCTCGGGCGGCTGGACGAGGGATACGCAGTATTTT. Residues: CASSQEGSGGWTRDTQYF. Filled out from reference TRBV14 and TRBJ2-3, the complete variable domain reads EAGVTQFPSHSVIEKGQTVTLRCDPISGHDNLYWYRRVMGKEIKFLLHFVKESKQDESGMPNNRFLAERTGGTYSTLKVQPAELEDSGVYFCASSQEGSGGWTRDTQYFGPGTRLTVL.

This chain connects TRBV7-3 to TRBJ1-6; D is uncertain. Germline V gives CDR1 SGHTA, CDR2 FQGTGA. V lost 3 bases to trimming and J lost 10 bases, with 10 bases between them. This CDR3 has 13 amino acids. The CDR3 DNA follows: TGTGCCAGCAGCTTGGAGGGCAGGTCACCCCTCCACTTT. It encodes CASSLEGRSPLHF. The full variable domain, rest sourced from reference TRBV7-3 and TRBJ1-6, is GAGVSQTPSNKVTEKGKYVELRCDPISGHTALYWYRQSLGQGPEFLIYFQGTGAADDSGLPNDRFFAVRPEGSVSTLKIQRTERGDSAVYLCASSLEGRSPLHFGNGTRLTVT.

The rearrangement joins TRBV20-1 to TRBJ1-1; tentatively, D is TRBD1 (6 bases). Trimming shortened V by 3 bases and J by 1 base, and 12 bases separated the two germline ends. The CDR3 is made up of 14 amino acids. Germline lookup yields CDR1 DFQATT and CDR2 SNEGSKA (reference sequence). Written as DNA, the CDR3 is TGCAGTGCTAGTGGGGGGCAAACGAACACTGAAGCTTTCTTT. Protein sequence: CSASGGQTNTEAFF.

V usage is TRBV6-1 and J usage is TRBJ1-5; D is possibly TRBD1 (5 bases). From germline, CDR1 is MNHNS and CDR2 SASEGT. The CDR3 sequence is 16 residues long. V lost 2 bases to trimming and J lost 0 bases, with 11 bases between them. The CDR3 here is CASSERGSYSNQPQHF. CDR3 nucleotides: TGTGCCAGCAGTGAAAGGGGCAGTTATAGCAATCAGCCCCAGCATTTT.

The chain recombines TRBV24-1 with TRBJ1-2, with TRBD1 matching over 11 bases. The length of the CDR3 is 16 residues. Germline V CDR1 and CDR2: KGHDR, SFDVKD. V gave up 3 bases and J gave up 2 bases; unmatched junction bases: 4. CDR3 amino acids: CATSDPGQGVNYGYTF. The CDR3 nucleotides are TGTGCCACCAGTGATCCGGGACAGGGGGTAAACTATGGCTACACCTTC.

The rearrangement joins TRBV5-1 to TRBJ2-1, with D possibly matching TRBD1 (6 bases). The length of the CDR3 is 16 residues. CDR1 is SGHRS and CDR2 is YFSETQ in the germline V gene. The ends were cut back, 4 bases at V and 1 base at J, with 15 bases in the middle. CDR3 protein: CASSNSGTPSYNEQFF. In DNA, the CDR3 is TGCGCCAGCAGCAATTCCGGGACACCTTCCTACAATGAGCAGTTCTTC.